This record looks at one TCR beta chain sequence and its context. Its antigen specificity is not known. This entry comes from a study of monozygotic twins with inflammatory bowel disease (dated by TCRdb to the late 2010s). Describing the broader study: A total of some 30 monozygotic twin pairs were included in the full study, comprising nine German pairs (four IBD-concordant, five IBD-discordant) and 19 IBD-discordant Danish pairs. Disease-associated traits were sought mainly through comparisons between IBD patients and their genetically identical healthy co-twins within discordant pairs. Each individual had, on average, about 151 000 unique TCRalpha sequences and 181 000 unique TCRbeta sequences available for analysis. Findings and caveats that apply to the study as a whole: Background noise and inter-individual variability may have been introduced into the repertoires by the differing immunosuppressive treatments among patients. A decrease in TCRbeta repertoire diversity, as measured by inverse Simpson index, was observed in IBD patients compared with their healthy co-twins. Compared with healthy twins, IBD patients shared fewer clonotypes with other individuals, and the difference was most pronounced in patients with signs of disease activity. The results gave no support for a single strong signal or clonotype linked to IBD. Repertoire similarity did not differ between concordant and discordant twins, possibly due to limited statistical power. The analysis was unable to tell different T cell subtypes apart.

From each donor, an approximately 2.5 ml peripheral blood sample was collected into PAXgene tubes and kept at -80 degrees C. Without T cell sorting, total RNA was isolated from whole blood using the PAXgene blood miRNA kit on an automated QIAcube. Peripheral blood from monozygotic twin pairs concordant or discordant for inflammatory bowel disease was subjected to deep TCRalpha and TCRbeta repertoire profiling with unique molecular barcoding. Smoking habits were recorded for all twin pairs, and individuals were classified as current, former or never smokers. The CDR3 runs 12 residues from the cysteine to the phenylalanine. No DNA accompanies this entry. From a lookup of the germline V gene (reference sequence), CDR1 and CDR2 are DFQATT and SNEGSKA. The library was produced with 5' RACE. Preparation of each TCR library used around 3,500 ng of total RNA. For each sample, cDNA synthesis was carried out in eight separate reactions using SMARTScribe reverse transcriptase. During cDNA synthesis, template switching introduced unique molecular identifiers that contained a 6-nucleotide sample barcode. Two nested PCRs of around 16 and 10 cycles amplified the TCRalpha and TCRbeta cDNA, and bead purification followed each PCR. Before amplification, cDNA was treated with uracil DNA-glycosylase and purified using the QIAquick PCR purification kit. In the second PCR, Illumina TruSeq-compatible adapters and sample-specific barcodes were added. TapeStation and Qubit were used to check library quality and concentration, and 4 to 6 ng of each library went into the pool. Sequencing of the pooled libraries was done on an Illumina HiSeq2500 single-index Rapid Run using custom sequencing primers and 2 x 100 bp reads. Per the authors' processing: MiGEC version 1.2.6 was used for UMI-based consensus assembly, which corrected PCR and sequencing errors. MiXCR version 2.1.1 was used for V(D)J alignment, clonotype assembly and CDR3 extraction. To normalise gene usage, clonotype sharing and MAIT/NKT TCR abundance, the analysis used the top 1000, 10 000 and 20 000 clonotypes per sample. Diversity was computed as the inverse Simpson index with the vegan R package after downsampling to 27 000 UMIs. Statistical testing used paired Mann-Whitney U tests on the discordant twin pairs and applied Benjamini-Hochberg correction for multiple testing. TCRdb reprocessed the reads and assigns one entry to each CDR3 protein sequence, leaving out DNA. The V and J calls and clone size come from TCRdb's table, not from the authors' own analysis. The sample table records over 100,000 distinct CDR3 sequences. The ten biggest clones cover 12% of the sample.

The receptor was derived from a human donor with ulcerative colitis or Crohn's disease, or a healthy co-twin of an affected twin (not recorded which). Sequencing used blood. The chain was built from TRBV20-1 and TRBJ1-4. The CDR3: CSAGQNNEKLFF.